These T cell receptor beta chains were read from a single sample in a study of T cell repertoires in cytomegalovirus infection. For these receptors, no antigen is known. TCRdb re-called the reads through MiXCR, storing one row per CDR3 protein. The sample contains roughly 990,000 distinct CDR3 sequences, around 29% of which appear only once. The sample here was cultured CD8+ T cells from PBMCs, taken from culture after CMV antigen stimulation. The receptors come from a human donor in good health (CMV status not recorded). Some clones in this sample may be carry-over from other donors' samples. CDR3s include the opening cysteine and the closing phenylalanine or tryptophan. D genes are given only for firm matches. Rows give clone size only sometimes, using once, few, many, or a class for an expanded clone.

clone_size: -; d_call: -; v_call: TRBV12-3/TRBV12-4; j_call: TRBJ2-1; cdr3_nt: TGTGCCAACCTCCCTAAGGGGGGGGCCTACAATGAGCAGTTCTTC; cdr3_aa: CANLPKGGAYNEQFF
clone_size: few; d_call: -; v_call: TRBV6-2/TRBV6-3; j_call: TRBJ1-3; cdr3_nt: TGTGCCAGCAGATCCGATTCGGACAGAACCTCTGGAAACACCATATATTTT; cdr3_aa: CASRSDSDRTSGNTIYF
clone_size: few; d_call: -; v_call: TRBV6-1; j_call: TRBJ1-6; cdr3_nt: TGTGCCAGCAGTGACAGAAGCTATAATTCACCCCTCCACTTT; cdr3_aa: CASSDRSYNSPLHF
clone_size: many; d_call: TRBD2; v_call: TRBV12-3/TRBV12-4; j_call: TRBJ2-1; cdr3_nt: TGTGCCAGCAAGGGGACTAGTAAGTGGAATGAGCAGTTCTTC; cdr3_aa: CASKGTSKWNEQFF
clone_size: many; d_call: -; v_call: TRBV6-2/TRBV6-3; j_call: TRBJ2-6; cdr3_nt: TGTGCCAGCCTAACAGGGATGGGTAGCTCTGGGGCCAACGTCCTGACTTTC; cdr3_aa: CASLTGMGSSGANVLTF
clone_size: -; d_call: TRBD1; v_call: TRBV3-1; j_call: TRBJ2-2; cdr3_nt: TGTGCCAGCAGCCAAGATGTGGCCAGGGGGAAATGGGCCGGGGAGCTGTTTTTT; cdr3_aa: CASSQDVARGKWAGELFF
clone_size: -; d_call: -; v_call: TRBV24-1; j_call: TRBJ1-2; cdr3_nt: TGTGCCACCAGTGATCCTGAGACAGTGCCCTATGGCTACACCTTC; cdr3_aa: CATSDPETVPYGYTF
clone_size: -; d_call: TRBD1; v_call: TRBV20-1; j_call: TRBJ2-2; cdr3_nt: TGCAGTGCTAGAGATGTTTGGACAGGTTTGGGCGGGGAGCTGTTTTTT; cdr3_aa: CSARDVWTGLGGELFF
clone_size: -; d_call: -; v_call: TRBV27; j_call: TRBJ1-5; cdr3_nt: TGTGCCAGCAGTTTATCGCCGGGAATGCTGGAGCCCCAGCATTTT; cdr3_aa: CASSLSPGMLEPQHF
clone_size: many; d_call: TRBD2; v_call: TRBV7-2; j_call: TRBJ2-5; cdr3_nt: TGTGCCAGCAGCCATTCCGGGACTAGGGGGTCCTCGGCCCAGTACTTC; cdr3_aa: CASSHSGTRGSSAQYF
clone_size: once; d_call: -; v_call: TRBV15; j_call: TRBJ2-5; cdr3_nt: TGTGCCACCAGCAGGGACAGATCGCGGGAGACCCAGTACTTC; cdr3_aa: CATSRDRSRETQYF
clone_size: -; d_call: TRBD1; v_call: TRBV15; j_call: TRBJ2-3; cdr3_nt: TGTGCCACCAGAGACAGGGCCGGTAACCTACATACGCAGTATTTT; cdr3_aa: CATRDRAGNLHTQYF
clone_size: once; d_call: -; v_call: TRBV20-1; j_call: TRBJ1-2; cdr3_nt: TGCAGTGCTAGGTTTGCCGGGAACGGCTACACCTTC; cdr3_aa: CSARFAGNGYTF
clone_size: -; d_call: TRBD2; v_call: TRBV6-8; j_call: TRBJ2-5; cdr3_nt: TGTGCCAGCAGCCTCGACACTAGCGGGGGATCCCCCTGGGAGACCCAGTACTTC; cdr3_aa: CASSLDTSGGSPWETQYF
clone_size: many; d_call: -; v_call: TRBV11-2; j_call: TRBJ2-1; cdr3_nt: TGTGCCAGCAGCGAGACGGGCGGCGGGAATGAGCAGTTCTTC; cdr3_aa: CASSETGGGNEQFF
clone_size: -; d_call: -; v_call: TRBV28; j_call: TRBJ2-3; cdr3_nt: TGTGCCAGCAGTTTATTGGGCCCCAAAACGGGGGTCACAGATACGCAGTATTTT; cdr3_aa: CASSLLGPKTGVTDTQYF
clone_size: -; d_call: -; v_call: TRBV19; j_call: TRBJ2-1; cdr3_nt: TGTGCCAGTACTTTGACCCCAGGGCGCAACAATGAGCAGTTCTTC; cdr3_aa: CASTLTPGRNNEQFF
clone_size: -; d_call: -; v_call: TRBV7-3; j_call: TRBJ2-2; cdr3_nt: TGTGCCAGCAGCTTAACGACGGCGGGGGCTAACACCGGGGAGCTGTTTTTT; cdr3_aa: CASSLTTAGANTGELFF
clone_size: -; d_call: -; v_call: TRBV5-1; j_call: TRBJ2-3; cdr3_nt: TGCGCCAGCAGCTTGCTAGAAGACACAGATACGCAGTATTTT; cdr3_aa: CASSLLEDTDTQYF
clone_size: -; d_call: -; v_call: TRBV14; j_call: TRBJ1-2; cdr3_nt: TGTGCCAGCAGCCAAGATCGAAGGGGATCCGACGGCTACACCTTC; cdr3_aa: CASSQDRRGSDGYTF
clone_size: few; d_call: TRBD1; v_call: TRBV12-5; j_call: TRBJ2-7; cdr3_nt: TGTGCTAGTGGTTTTGCCGGGACAGACTTGGGCTACGAGCAGTACTTC; cdr3_aa: CASGFAGTDLGYEQYF
clone_size: -; d_call: -; v_call: TRBV5-6; j_call: TRBJ2-5; cdr3_nt: TGTGCCAGCAGCCACCCCCTTGACAGGCAAGAGACCCAGTACTTC; cdr3_aa: CASSHPLDRQETQYF
clone_size: -; d_call: -; v_call: TRBV20-1; j_call: TRBJ1-2; cdr3_nt: TGCAGTGCCCTGCGAGACTATGGCTACACCTTC; cdr3_aa: CSALRDYGYTF
clone_size: -; d_call: TRBD2; v_call: TRBV6-1; j_call: TRBJ2-2; cdr3_nt: TGTGCCAACAGTCCCCACCGGACTAGCCGGACCGGGGAGCTGTTTTTT; cdr3_aa: CANSPHRTSRTGELFF
clone_size: -; d_call: TRBD1; v_call: TRBV7-9; j_call: TRBJ2-7; cdr3_nt: TGTGCCAGCAGCGTAGGGGGCGACGAGCAGTACTTC; cdr3_aa: CASSVGGDEQYF
clone_size: -; d_call: -; v_call: TRBV7-6; j_call: TRBJ2-2; cdr3_nt: TGTGCCAGCAGCCAAGAGGCGGGGACCCACACCGGGGAGCTGTTTTTT; cdr3_aa: CASSQEAGTHTGELFF
clone_size: -; d_call: -; v_call: TRBV27; j_call: TRBJ2-1; cdr3_nt: TGTGCCAGCAGTTACGACTCCCCGAGGCACAATGAGCAGTTCTTC; cdr3_aa: CASSYDSPRHNEQFF
clone_size: -; d_call: -; v_call: TRBV28; j_call: TRBJ2-4; cdr3_nt: TGTGCCAGCAGTTTATTTCCCTATCAGGCTATAAACATTCAGTACTTC; cdr3_aa: CASSLFPYQAINIQYF
clone_size: many; d_call: -; v_call: TRBV7-2; j_call: TRBJ1-4; cdr3_nt: TGTGCCAGCAGCTTAGCGCTAGGGTCGTATGAAAAACTGTTTTTT; cdr3_aa: CASSLALGSYEKLFF
clone_size: many; d_call: -; v_call: TRBV7-2; j_call: TRBJ2-1; cdr3_nt: TGTGCCAGCAGCGTACCGGGACAATTGGTCGGGAATATAGGCGATGAGCAGTTCTTC; cdr3_aa: CASSVPGQLVGNIGDEQFF
clone_size: few; d_call: -; v_call: TRBV7-9; j_call: TRBJ1-1; cdr3_nt: TGTGCCAGCAGCTTACCAGGATCGAACACTGAAGCTTTCTTT; cdr3_aa: CASSLPGSNTEAFF
clone_size: -; d_call: -; v_call: TRBV27; j_call: TRBJ1-1; cdr3_nt: TGTGCCAGCAGTTTTTTCGGGTCGGAAGCTTTCTTT; cdr3_aa: CASSFFGSEAFF
clone_size: -; d_call: -; v_call: TRBV7-2; j_call: TRBJ1-1; cdr3_nt: TGTGCCAGCAGCTTGCCCTTCCTGACTGAAGCTTTCTTT; cdr3_aa: CASSLPFLTEAFF
clone_size: few; d_call: -; v_call: TRBV7-3; j_call: TRBJ2-1; cdr3_nt: TGTGCCAGCAGCTTAGGATCTGGGCCCTACAATGAGCAGTTCTTC; cdr3_aa: CASSLGSGPYNEQFF
clone_size: few; d_call: -; v_call: TRBV6-5; j_call: TRBJ2-7; cdr3_nt: TGTGCCAGCAGTTACTCGTCGGGGGCGGAAGAGCAGTACTTC; cdr3_aa: CASSYSSGAEEQYF